There are a few counts of the clone carrying this T cell receptor (beta chain). Its antigen remains unknown. The entirety of the isolated RNA underwent reverse transcription, so expressed TCRB transcripts were sequenced. Some 3.3 million reads was the average for naive, central memory and regulatory T cell samples. The data were produced by immunoSEQ multiplex PCR, yet TCRdb's version contains in-frame clones alone and is incomplete. This sample has 150,000 to 170,000 clones, with about a tenth found just once. The sample comes from a study of beta chain features in type 1 diabetes. Notes on the study in general: Patients showed naive, central memory and Treg TCRB repertoires that appeared more similar than those of healthy donors. Among patients with Type 1 diabetes, TCRB CDR3s were moderately but significantly shorter in every one of the four CD4+ subsets.

Sampling consisted of one heparinised blood draw per donor, averaging about 116 mL. Based on CD45RO/CCR7/CD25/CD127/CD95/CD27, CD4+ regulatory, stem cell-like memory, naive and central memory cells were sorted. The germline V and J ends were trimmed by 4 bases and 4 bases, with 10 bases remaining between them. CDR1 and CDR2 (germline): SNHLY, FYNNEI. This CDR3 region has 13 residues. The genes are TRBV2 and TRBJ1-2; D gene ambiguous. Sequences were obtained from central memory CD4+ T cells from blood. This TCR came from a man aged 25-45 years with type 1 diabetes. CDR3 DNA: TGTGCCAGCAGTGCCCGGGTGGGCTATGGCTACACCTTC. Amino acid sequence: CASSARVGYGYTF.